This passage covers 7 T cell receptor beta chains from one sample sequenced in a study of T cells after yellow fever vaccination. TCRdb reanalysed the 5' RACE reads using MiXCR and keeps one entry per CDR3 protein. The data show 250,000 to 350,000 distinct CDR3 sequences, under 9% seen once. Sequenced material: CD4+ T cells sorted from PBMCs, taken 5 days after the yellow fever booster vaccination. These receptors all come from a man aged 18 to 30 who received the YFV17D yellow fever vaccine.

The chain combines TRBV20-1 with TRBJ1-6; 11 bases line up with TRBD1. The CDR3 has 14 residues. The germline gives CDR1 DFQATT, CDR2 SNEGSKA (reference sequence). The V gene end was trimmed by 5 bases and the J gene end by 14 bases; junction bases not matched to a gene: 11. CDR3 region: CSAPTGTGGLTLHF. CDR3 coding DNA: TGCAGTGCTCCGACCGGGACAGGGGGATTGACCCTCCACTTT.

This clonotype has a count of ten or more. The V and J genes are TRBV29-1 and TRBJ2-5, with 10 positions matching TRBD2. J gave up 5 bases and V 6 bases, and 12 bases lay outside the gene matches. The CDR3 contains 15 residues. Germline CDR1 reads SQVTM; CDR2 reads ANQGSEA. In nucleotides, the CDR3 is TGCAGCGTATTTTTTAGCGGGGGGTATTTGGAGACCCAGTACTTC. Protein product: CSVFFSGGYLETQYF.

The chain carries TRBV4-1 and TRBJ2-5; D might be TRBD2 (5 bases). The CDR3 extends over 14 amino acids. CDR1 is MGHRA and CDR2 is YSYEKL in the germline V gene. V lost 3 bases and J lost 5, with 13 bases in between. CDR3 region: CASSHVGSRETQYF. The CDR3, as DNA: TGCGCCAGCAGCCACGTGGGGAGCAGGGAGACCCAGTACTTC.

CDR3 region: CASITGANTEAFF. The DNA of the CDR3 is TGTGCCAGCATTACAGGGGCGAACACTGAAGCTTTCTTT. The chain joins TRBV12-3 or TRBV12-4 to TRBJ1-1; 7 bases agree with TRBD1. CDR3 length equals 13 residues. The junction had 3 bases not matched to a gene; V was cut back by 7 bases and J by 1 base.

In this sample, this clonotype turned up a few times. CDR3 DNA: TGTGCCAGCTCACCCACCCCGGGCGATTACGAGCAGTACGTC. Protein product: CASSPTPGDYEQYV. This chain links TRBV18 with TRBJ2-7; D gene ambiguous. This CDR3 region has 14 residues. CDR1 is KGHSH, CDR2 LQKENI, per germline. V lost 3 bases and J 4 bases, leaving 13 bases between the germline ends.

V usage is TRBV5-1 and J usage is TRBJ2-2; possibly TRBD2 for D (7 bases). Germline CDR1 is SGHRS and CDR2 is YFSETQ. This CDR3 contains 15 residues. V was cut by 4 bases and J by 4 bases, with 14 bases left in between. The CDR3 DNA reads TGCGCCAGCAGCATGGGGGGGCTCGGCACCGGGGAGCTGTTTTTT. This codes for CASSMGGLGTGELFF.

This clonotype has just a few counts. The gene calls are TRBV4-3 and TRBJ1-2; D is undetermined. The CDR3 contains 13 residues. V was shortened by 3 bases and J by 4 bases, with 9 bases between the two germline ends. Germline assignment: CDR1 LGHNA and CDR2 YSLEER. The CDR3 coding sequence is TGCGCCAGCAGCCAGGGGAAATTCTATGGCTACACCTTC. Protein product: CASSQGKFYGYTF.